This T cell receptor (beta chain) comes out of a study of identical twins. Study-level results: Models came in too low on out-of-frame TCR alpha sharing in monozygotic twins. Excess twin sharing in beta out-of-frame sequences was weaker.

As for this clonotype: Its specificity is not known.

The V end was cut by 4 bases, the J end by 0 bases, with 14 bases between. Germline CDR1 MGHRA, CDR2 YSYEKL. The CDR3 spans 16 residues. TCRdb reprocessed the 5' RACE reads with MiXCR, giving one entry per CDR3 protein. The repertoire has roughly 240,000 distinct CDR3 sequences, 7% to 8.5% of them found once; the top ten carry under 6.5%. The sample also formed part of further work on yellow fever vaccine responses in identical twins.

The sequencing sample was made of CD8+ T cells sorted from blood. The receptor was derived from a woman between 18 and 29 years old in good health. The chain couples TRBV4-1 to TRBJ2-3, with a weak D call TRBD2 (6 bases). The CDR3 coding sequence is TGCGCCAGCAGCCCCACGGCGGGGCCTAGCACAGATACGCAGTATTTT. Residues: CASSPTAGPSTDTQYF.